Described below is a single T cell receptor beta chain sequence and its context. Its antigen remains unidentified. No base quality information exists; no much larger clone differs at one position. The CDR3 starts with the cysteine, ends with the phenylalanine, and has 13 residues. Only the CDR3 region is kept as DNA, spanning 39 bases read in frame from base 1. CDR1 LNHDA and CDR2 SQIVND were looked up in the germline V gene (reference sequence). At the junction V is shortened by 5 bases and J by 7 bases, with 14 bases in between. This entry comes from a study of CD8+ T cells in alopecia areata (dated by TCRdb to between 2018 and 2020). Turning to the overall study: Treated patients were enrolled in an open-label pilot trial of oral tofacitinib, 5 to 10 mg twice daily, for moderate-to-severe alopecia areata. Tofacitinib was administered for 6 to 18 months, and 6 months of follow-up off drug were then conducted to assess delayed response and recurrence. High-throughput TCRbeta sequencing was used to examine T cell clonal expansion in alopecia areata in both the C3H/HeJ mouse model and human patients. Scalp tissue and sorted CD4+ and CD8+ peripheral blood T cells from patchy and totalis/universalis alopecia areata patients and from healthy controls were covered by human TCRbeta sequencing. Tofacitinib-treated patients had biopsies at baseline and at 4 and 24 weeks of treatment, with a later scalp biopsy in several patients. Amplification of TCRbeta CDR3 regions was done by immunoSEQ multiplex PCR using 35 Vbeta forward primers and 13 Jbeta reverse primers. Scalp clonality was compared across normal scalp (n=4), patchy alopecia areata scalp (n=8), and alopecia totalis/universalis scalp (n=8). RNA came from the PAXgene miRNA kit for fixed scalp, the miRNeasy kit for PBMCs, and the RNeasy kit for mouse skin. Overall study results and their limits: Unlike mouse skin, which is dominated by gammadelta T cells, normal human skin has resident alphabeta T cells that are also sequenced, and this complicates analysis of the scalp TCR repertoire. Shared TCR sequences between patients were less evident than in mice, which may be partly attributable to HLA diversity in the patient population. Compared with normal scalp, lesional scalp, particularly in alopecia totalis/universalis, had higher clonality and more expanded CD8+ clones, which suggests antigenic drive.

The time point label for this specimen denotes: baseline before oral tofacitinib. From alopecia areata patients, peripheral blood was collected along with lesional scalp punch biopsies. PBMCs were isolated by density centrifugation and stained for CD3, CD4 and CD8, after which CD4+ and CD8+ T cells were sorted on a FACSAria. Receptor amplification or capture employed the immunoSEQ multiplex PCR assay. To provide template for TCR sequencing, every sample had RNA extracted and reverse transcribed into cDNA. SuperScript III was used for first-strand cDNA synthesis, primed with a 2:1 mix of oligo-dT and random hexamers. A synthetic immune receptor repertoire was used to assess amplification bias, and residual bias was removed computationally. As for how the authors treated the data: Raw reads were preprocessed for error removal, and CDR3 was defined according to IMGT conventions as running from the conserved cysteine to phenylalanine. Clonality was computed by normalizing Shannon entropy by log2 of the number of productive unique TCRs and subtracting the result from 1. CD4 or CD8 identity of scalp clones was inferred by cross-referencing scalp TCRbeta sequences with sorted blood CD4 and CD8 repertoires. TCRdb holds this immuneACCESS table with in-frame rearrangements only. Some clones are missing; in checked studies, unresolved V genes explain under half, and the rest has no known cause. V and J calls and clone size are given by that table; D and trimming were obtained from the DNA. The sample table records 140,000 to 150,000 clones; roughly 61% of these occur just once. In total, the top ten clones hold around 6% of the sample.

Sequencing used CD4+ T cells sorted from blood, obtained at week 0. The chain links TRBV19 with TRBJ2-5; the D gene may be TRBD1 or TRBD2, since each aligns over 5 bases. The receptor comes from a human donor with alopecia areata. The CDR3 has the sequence CASSSGAPWTQYF. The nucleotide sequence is TGTGCCAGTAGTTCCGGGGCACCTTGGACCCAGTACTTC.